These 17 T cell receptor beta chains were all obtained from the same sample, sequenced in a study of T cells in Graves' hyperthyroidism and ophthalmopathy (dated by TCRdb to about 2019). Libraries were prepared through multiplex PCR. Reads for this sample came from an Illumina HiSeq 2000. The TCR beta CDR3 regions were amplified from RNA transcripts. A first-round RT-PCR of the TCR CDR3 used the HTBI primer set with the Qiagen OneStep RT-PCR kit. The public reads were reprocessed in TCRdb via fastp at Q25 and MiXCR, keeping in-frame beta chains. CDR3 protein duplicates are merged, each entry listing the most common genes and DNA. The sample table lists over 200,000 distinct CDR3 sequences, 15% to 20% of them with a count of one. 50% of the sample is in the top ten clones. The sequenced sample consisted of blood. These receptors came from a man aged 50-60 years with Graves' hyperthyroidism.

The rearrangement links TRBV6-2 or TRBV6-3 to TRBJ2-5, with D uncertain. CDR1 and CDR2 (germline): MNHEY, SVGEGT. This CDR3 has 14 residues. V was cut by 2 bases and J by 2 bases, with 9 bases left in between. The CDR3 DNA reads TGTGCCAGCAGTTACCTTGCGGATCAAGAGACCCAGTACTTC. Its translation: CASSYLADQETQYF.

This clonotype occurred many times. The V and J genes are TRBV20-1 and TRBJ1-1, with TRBD1 identical over 10 bases. The V gene's germline CDR1 is DFQATT and CDR2 SNEGSKA (reference sequence). This CDR3 has 14 amino acids. V was clipped by 3 bases and J by 5 bases; unmatched bases: 6. CDR3 in amino acids: CSARTGGAGTEAFF. CDR3 coding DNA: TGCAGTGCTAGGACAGGGGGCGCGGGGACTGAAGCTTTCTTT.

This clonotype turned up a few times. This chain connects TRBV28 to TRBJ1-2; the D is unclear. This CDR3 region has 12 residues. CDR1 and CDR2 (germline): MDHEN, SYDVKM. V gave up 2 bases and J gave up 9 bases, with 10 bases separating them. CDR3 region: CASSLGFERYTF. The CDR3 DNA is TGTGCCAGCAGTTTAGGCTTTGAGCGCTACACCTTC.

This clonotype was picked up one time. The V call is TRBV6-1, the J call TRBJ2-2; D is perhaps TRBD2 (5 bases). CDR1 and CDR2 from the germline V gene are MNHNS and SASEGT. This CDR3 spans 15 amino acids. With 6 bases removed from V and 1 base from J, the gap between germline ends came to 12 bases. CDR3 region: CASSPVGMNTGELFF. CDR3 nucleotides: TGTGCCAGCAGCCCCGTCGGGATGAACACCGGGGAGCTGTTTTTT.

This clonotype was seen repeatedly, ten times or more. Here the CDR3 DNA reads TGTGCCAGCAGCTATGACAGGGAAAATCAGCCCCAGCATTTT. Protein sequence: CASSYDRENQPQHF. V is TRBV28 and J is TRBJ1-5; 7 positions agree with TRBD1. The CDR3 spans 14 residues. Trimming removed 6 bases from V and 4 bases from J; junction bases left unmatched: 6. CDR1 MDHEN and CDR2 SYDVKM come from the germline V gene.

The chain is built from TRBV5-8 and TRBJ2-7; a possible D gene is TRBD1 (6 bases). This CDR3 is built from 13 residues. CDR1 SGHTS and CDR2 YDEGEE come from the germline V gene. Between the trimmed V and J ends, which lost 6 bases and 6 bases, there was a span of 16 bases. The CDR3 bases are TGTGCCAGCACCCAAGGAAGGGGGTTCGAGCAGTACTTC. It codes for CASTQGRGFEQYF.

This clonotype was seen a handful of times. The chain combines TRBV12-3 or TRBV12-4 with TRBJ1-1; D gene ambiguous. CDR3 size: 15 residues. V was shortened by 7 bases and J by 5 bases, with 20 bases between the two germline ends. The CDR3 sequence is CASTPSRVVRTEAFF. Written as DNA, the CDR3 is TGTGCCAGCACACCCTCCCGGGTAGTCCGGACTGAAGCTTTCTTT.

The rearrangement links TRBV6-1 to TRBJ2-1; 11 bases fit TRBD2. There are 16 residues in the CDR3. V shed 8 bases and J 7 bases; nucleotides not matched to a gene: 13. Per the germline V gene, CDR1 is MNHNS and CDR2 is SASEGT. CDR3 in amino acids: CASGFVSGRAINEQFF. The CDR3 nucleotides are TGTGCCAGCGGATTTGTTAGCGGGAGGGCCATTAATGAGCAGTTCTTC.

V and J are TRBV6-5 and TRBJ2-5, with D possibly being TRBD2 (5 bases). Germline CDR1 is MNHEY and CDR2 is SVGAGI. The CDR3 has 14 amino acids. The V end lost 2 bases, the J end lost 4 bases, and 11 bases lay between the germline ends. The CDR3 coding sequence is TGTGCCAGCAGTTACATGAGGGTTCGAGAGACCCAGTACTTC. This gives the protein CASSYMRVRETQYF.

This clonotype was seen only a few times. The V call is TRBV5-4, the J call TRBJ1-4; TRBD1 is a possible D gene (5 bases). The germline V gene encodes CDR1 SGHNT and CDR2 YYREEE (reference sequence). Trimming took off 4 bases at V and 1 base at J, with 8 bases between the two ends. This CDR3 is built from 14 residues. In nucleotides, the CDR3 is TGTGCCAGCAGCAGAGACAGAACTAATGAAAAACTGTTTTTT. It is translated as CASSRDRTNEKLFF.

This clonotype appeared many times. V gene TRBV20-1 combines with J gene TRBJ2-1, with D unclear. Trimming removed 4 bases at V and 7 bases at J, with 14 bases between. This CDR3 contains 13 residues. CDR1 and CDR2 from the germline V gene are DFQATT and SNEGSKA (reference sequence). DNA for the CDR3: TGCAGTGCTAACCCTACCCGAGGTAATGAGCAGTTCTTC. It encodes CSANPTRGNEQFF.

The rearrangement uses TRBV6-6 and TRBJ2-1; 7 bases fit TRBD2. Germline lookup yields CDR1 MNHNY and CDR2 SVGAGI (reference sequence). Trimming at V came to 1 base and at J to 9 bases, leaving 15 bases not matched to a gene. The CDR3 consists of 17 residues. The CDR3 DNA reads as TGTGCCAGCAGTTACTTTTCCCTAGCGGTAGAGGAGAGTGAGCAGTTCTTC. Translating gives CASSYFSLAVEESEQFF.

In this sample, this clonotype turned up a few times. The CDR3 DNA is TGCAGCTGGATGCGATTTACCGGGACTAGCGCGGACGAGCAGTACTTC. Encoded protein: CSWMRFTGTSADEQYF. The chain combines TRBV20-1 with TRBJ2-7, with TRBD2 matching 10 bases. The CDR3 extends over 16 amino acids. Germline values: CDR1 DFQATT, CDR2 SNEGSKA (reference sequence).

This clonotype was picked up many times. The chain uses TRBV27 and TRBJ2-3, with D possibly being TRBD1 (8 bases). Trimming left V 1 base short and J 7 bases short, with 12 bases between. CDR1 MNHEY and CDR2 SMNVEV come from the germline V gene (reference sequence). CDR3 length: 14 residues. CDR3 protein: CASSLYRGGNTQYF. The CDR3 region has the DNA TGTGCCAGCAGTTTATACAGGGGGGGAAATACGCAGTATTTT.

CDR3 DNA sequence: TGTGCCAGCAGTTTCGTCAACCTTGAAGCTTTCTTT. It encodes CASSFVNLEAFF. This rearrangement joins TRBV28 to TRBJ1-1; no firm D call. There are 12 residues in the CDR3. CDR1 MDHEN and CDR2 SYDVKM come from the germline V gene. The V and J ends lost 3 bases and 7 bases respectively, with 9 bases between them.

This clonotype was seen repeatedly, ten times or more. The chain is built from TRBV6-2 or TRBV6-3 and TRBJ2-7; the match to TRBD2 covers 10 bases. The CDR3 runs 14 residues. Unmatched junction bases numbered 2, after V lost 2 bases and J lost 4 bases. Germline-derived CDR1 and CDR2 are MNHEY and SVGEGT. The CDR3 nucleotides are TGTGCCAGCAGTTACGAACTAGCGGGATACGAGCAGTACTTC. It specifies CASSYELAGYEQYF.

As to this clonotype: An end of the junction does not agree with germline; a read error may underlie this. The chain uses TRBV27 and TRBJ2-1, with TRBD2 matching 7 bases. The CDR3 runs 14 residues. Germline V CDR1 and CDR2: MNHEY, SMNVEV (reference sequence). The CDR3 here is CASSLAGVFNEQSF. CDR3 in DNA: TGTGCCAGCAGTTTAGCGGGAGTTTTCAATGAGCAGTCCTTC.